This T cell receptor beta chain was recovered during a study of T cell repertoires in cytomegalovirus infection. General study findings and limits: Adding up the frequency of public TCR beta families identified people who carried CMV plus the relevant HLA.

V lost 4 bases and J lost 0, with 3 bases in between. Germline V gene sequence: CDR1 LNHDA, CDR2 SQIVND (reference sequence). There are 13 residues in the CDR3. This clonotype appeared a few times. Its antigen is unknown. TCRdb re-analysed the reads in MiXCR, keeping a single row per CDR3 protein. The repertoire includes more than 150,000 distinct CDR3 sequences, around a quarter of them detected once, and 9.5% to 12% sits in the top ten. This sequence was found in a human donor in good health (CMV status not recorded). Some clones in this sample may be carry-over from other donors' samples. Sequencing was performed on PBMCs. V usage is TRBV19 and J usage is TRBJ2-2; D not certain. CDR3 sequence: CASSTSNTGELFF. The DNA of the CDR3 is TGTGCCAGTAGTACGTCGAACACCGGGGAGCTGTTTTTT.